These T cell receptor beta chains were read from a single sample in a study of T-cell memory formation after mild COVID-19. One entry per CDR3 protein results from TCRdb running MiXCR on the 5' RACE reads. This table has under 250,000 distinct CDR3 sequences, roughly a tenth appearing once. The material sequenced was PBMCs or a T cell subset sorted from them (not recorded which). The receptor source for this set is a man aged 18 to 29 who had mild COVID-19 (a few samples of this study predate the infection). Cell type and time point are not known. Both conserved end residues are part of each CDR3. The D gene is left open where the match is weak. Only part of the rows carry a size: once, few, many, or a class if the clone is expanded.

d_call,clone_size,v_call,cdr3_length,j_call,cdr3_aa,cdr3_nt
NA,few,TRBV5-1,13,TRBJ2-1,CASSLLAVNEQFF,TGCGCCAGCAGCTTATTAGCGGTAAATGAGCAGTTCTTC
NA,few,TRBV4-2,16,TRBJ2-5,CASSQDYGRVEKTQYF,TGTGCCAGCAGCCAAGATTACGGTAGGGTGGAGAAGACCCAGTACTTC
TRBD1,many,TRBV20-1,12,TRBJ2-1,CSASPSRTGQFF,TGCAGTGCTTCCCCATCAAGGACAGGGCAGTTCTTC
NA,many,TRBV11-2,14,TRBJ2-3,CASSFDRSTDTQYF,TGTGCCAGCAGCTTCGATCGTAGCACAGATACGCAGTATTTT
TRBD1,NA,TRBV4-3,17,TRBJ2-1,CASSQDSGTGRRNEQFF,TGCGCCAGCAGCCAGGATTCCGGGACAGGGCGACGCAATGAGCAGTTCTTC
TRBD1,few,TRBV7-9,15,TRBJ1-2,CASSLASQGNRGYTF,TGTGCCAGCAGCTTAGCTTCACAGGGGAATCGGGGCTACACCTTC
NA,NA,TRBV10-3,15,TRBJ1-4,CAISESSGTNEKLFF,TGTGCCATCAGTGAGTCGAGTGGAACTAATGAAAAACTGTTTTTT
TRBD1,NA,TRBV5-1,14,TRBJ2-3,CASSRQGSTDTQYF,TGCGCCAGCAGCCGACAGGGGTCGACAGATACGCAGTATTTT
NA,few,TRBV15,15,TRBJ1-4,CATSRVRGAGEKLFF,TGTGCCACCAGCAGAGTAAGGGGGGCGGGCGAAAAACTGTTTTTT
NA,few,TRBV7-9,15,TRBJ2-7,CASSLDGEGRYEQYF,TGTGCCAGCAGCTTAGATGGCGAGGGTCGCTACGAGCAGTACTTC